A single sample gave rise to the 26 T cell receptor beta chains below, sequenced in a study of OX40 agonist ivuxolimab in advanced cancers. Sequenced by immunoSEQ multiplex PCR; TCRdb stores in-frame clones only, minus some. Of tens of thousands of clones in the sample, approximately 91% were seen once. The sample here was CD4+ or CD8+ T cells sorted from blood, taken in a trial of the OX40 agonist ivuxolimab. These TCRs come from an adult with an advanced solid tumor such as melanoma, head and neck, liver or kidney cancer.

The rearrangement links TRBV6-1 to TRBJ2-5; D is perhaps TRBD2 (6 bases). CDR3 length: 14 amino acids. Trimming took off 4 bases at V and 5 bases at J, with 14 bases between the two ends. Germline CDR1 and CDR2: MNHNS and SASEGT. The CDR3 loop is CASSGGLAGETQYF. In DNA, the CDR3 is TGTGCCAGCAGTGGGGGCCTGGCGGGGGAGACCCAGTACTTC.

The rearrangement uses TRBV2 and TRBJ2-7, with 9 bases matching TRBD1. CDR3 length: 14 amino acids. CDR1 is SNHLY and CDR2 is FYNNEI in the germline V gene. With V trimmed by 4 bases and J by 1 base, 2 bases remained unmatched. The CDR3 spells CASSGTGVSYEQYF. The CDR3 coding sequence is TGTGCCAGCAGTGGGACAGGGGTGTCCTACGAGCAGTACTTC.

The chain couples TRBV4-1 to TRBJ2-7, with TRBD2 matching 7 bases. The CDR3 runs 16 residues. Germline V CDR1 and CDR2: MGHRA, YSYEKL. The V segment lost 1 base and the J segment 1 base; nucleotides outside the gene matches: 7. The CDR3 DNA reads as TGCGCCAGCAGCCAAGGGGGGGGTCGAGGGTCCTACGAGCAGTACTTC. This gives the protein CASSQGGGRGSYEQYF.

The chain employs TRBV7-2 and TRBJ2-5; TRBD2 aligns across 8 bases. Germline CDR1 SGHTA, CDR2 FQGNSA. V shed 4 bases and J 7 bases; nucleotides not matched to a gene: 8. This CDR3 spans 14 amino acids. The CDR3 loop is CASSSGLVGGTQYF. CDR3 sequence (DNA): TGTGCCAGCAGCTCGGGACTAGTTGGAGGGACCCAGTACTTC. Full variable domain (remainder filled in from reference TRBV7-2 and TRBJ2-5): GAGVSQSPSNKVTEKGKDVELRCDPISGHTALYWYRQSLGQGLEFLIYFQGNSAPDKSGLPSDRFSAERTGGSVSTLTIQRTQQEDSAVYLCASSSGLVGGTQYFGPGTRLLVL.

The V call is TRBV7-9, the J call TRBJ2-5; 10 positions match TRBD1. CDR1 and CDR2 from the germline V gene are SEHNR and FQNEAQ (reference sequence). V lost 7 bases, J lost 0 bases, and 8 bases stayed unmatched. The CDR3 has 16 amino acids. In DNA, the CDR3 is TGTGCCAGCAATGCCGGGACAGGGGAGGACCAAGAGACCCAGTACTTC. Translating gives CASNAGTGEDQETQYF.

This chain uses TRBV10-3 with TRBJ2-1; TRBD2 matches at 7 bases. Germline CDR1 and CDR2: ENHRY and SYGVKD. V shed 0 bases and J 1 base; nucleotides not matched to a gene: 12. The CDR3 extends over 19 amino acids. This CDR3 reads CAISESSAGEGKSYNEQFF. In DNA, the CDR3 is TGTGCCATCAGTGAGTCTAGTGCGGGAGAGGGGAAATCCTACAATGAGCAGTTCTTC.

The chain uses TRBV9 and TRBJ2-7; tentatively, D is TRBD2 (6 bases). Germline V lookup: CDR1 SGDLS, CDR2 YYNGEE. CDR3 length: 14 residues. V lost 4 bases, J lost 2 bases, and 13 bases lay in between. The DNA of the CDR3 is TGTGCCAGCAGCCCGCGAGCGGGTGCCTACGAGCAGTACTTC. As protein: CASSPRAGAYEQYF.

The chain is built from TRBV18 and TRBJ2-7, with a weak D call TRBD2 (6 bases). CDR3 length equals 15 residues. Germline assignment: CDR1 KGHSH and CDR2 LQKENI. Trimming cost V 0 bases and J 6 bases, with 15 bases left between them. The CDR3 spells CASSPPPGLGGEQYF. In nucleotides, the CDR3 is TGTGCCAGCTCACCACCACCGGGCCTGGGGGGCGAGCAGTACTTC.

This chain links TRBV7-2 with TRBJ2-3, with a possible D match to TRBD2 (6 bases). The CDR3 sequence is 14 residues long. Germline values: CDR1 SGHTA, CDR2 FQGNSA. Trimming took 5 bases from V and 4 from J, leaving 13 bases between them. CDR3 DNA: TGTGCCAGCAGCAAGACTAGATTAGCAGATACGCAGTATTTT. Translation gives CASSKTRLADTQYF.

The rearrangement links TRBV7-2 to TRBJ2-7; D unclear. Germline CDR1 SGHTA, CDR2 FQGNSA. V lost 3 bases and J 2 bases, leaving 17 bases between the germline ends. This CDR3 contains 16 residues. In DNA form, the CDR3 reads TGTGCCAGCAGCTTCCACCCGGGCCGAGACCCCTACGAGCAGTACTTC. Amino acid sequence: CASSFHPGRDPYEQYF.

The chain employs TRBV5-8 and TRBJ1-2; maybe TRBD1 (5 bases). Germline CDR1 is SGHTS and CDR2 is YDEGEE. This CDR3 spans 15 amino acids. V lost 4 bases to trimming and J lost 1 base, with 14 bases between them. This chain's CDR3 is CASSRSLQGNYGYTF. The CDR3 nucleotides are TGTGCCAGCAGCCGCAGCCTGCAGGGTAACTATGGCTACACCTTC.

The chain couples TRBV6-1 to TRBJ2-3; D remains unclear. Trimming shortened V by 7 bases and J by 0 bases, and 14 bases separated the two germline ends. This CDR3 spans 15 amino acids. Germline V gene lookup returns CDR1 MNHNS and CDR2 SASEGT. The CDR3 sequence: CASTWTRSSTDTQYF. As DNA, the CDR3 is TGTGCCAGCACCTGGACCAGATCTAGCACAGATACGCAGTATTTT.

The genes are TRBV5-1 and TRBJ2-6; D uncertain. Germline-derived CDR1 and CDR2 are SGHRS and YFSETQ. V lost 0 bases, J lost 0 bases, and 4 bases lay in between. The CDR3 loop spans 15 amino acids. CDR3: CASSLADSGANVLTF. CDR3 nucleotides: TGCGCCAGCAGCTTGGCCGACTCTGGGGCCAACGTCCTGACTTTC.

V gene TRBV16 combines with J gene TRBJ1-1; maybe TRBD1 (5 bases). CDR3 length: 15 residues. Deletions cut 0 bases from V and 4 bases from J, with 12 bases between. Germline CDR1 KGHSY, CDR2 FQNENV. The CDR3 loop reads CASSQSTVQGTEAFF. The CDR3 bases are TGTGCCAGCAGCCAATCCACAGTGCAGGGCACTGAAGCTTTCTTT.

This clone was seen once. The chain recombines TRBV20-1 with TRBJ2-7, with D unresolved. CDR1 and CDR2 (germline): DFQATT, SNEGSKA (reference sequence). Trimming removed 3 bases at V and 3 bases at J, with 6 bases between. This CDR3 region has 11 residues. The CDR3 DNA reads TGCAGTGCTAGGGCGCACTACGAGCAGTACTTC. Translated, it gives CSARAHYEQYF.

In nucleotides, the CDR3 is TGTGCCAGCACAAAACCTCGAGAAGAGACCCAGTACTTC. Translated: CASTKPREETQYF. The chain uses TRBV6-1 and TRBJ2-5; D gene uncertain. The CDR3 totals 13 residues. Per the germline V gene, CDR1 is MNHNS and CDR2 is SASEGT. Trimming cost V 7 bases and J 3 bases, with 12 bases left between them.

The J gene is TRBJ2-5, the V gene TRBV10-1, with 13 bases identical to TRBD2. This CDR3 comprises 20 residues. The germline V gene encodes CDR1 WNHNN and CDR2 SYGVQD (reference sequence). The V and J ends lost 2 bases and 2 bases, in that order; junction bases with no gene match: 14. The chain's CDR3 is CASSEQAGLAGDLRQETQYF. The DNA of the CDR3 is TGCGCCAGCAGTGAGCAGGCAGGACTAGCGGGAGATTTGCGACAAGAGACCCAGTACTTC.

The rearrangement links TRBV12-2 to TRBJ1-5. TRBV12-2 is deemed a pseudogene. There are 14 residues in the CDR3. The CDR3 nucleotides read TGTGCAAGTCGCTTAGTGGGAATGCGTCAGCCCCAGCATTTT. Amino acid sequence: CASRLVGMRQPQHF.

The chain recombines TRBV2 with TRBJ1-2; 9 bases agree with TRBD1. The CDR3 runs 12 residues. V gave up 6 bases and J gave up 6 bases; unmatched junction bases: 2. The V gene's germline CDR1 is SNHLY and CDR2 FYNNEI. DNA of the CDR3: TGTGCCAGCAGCCGGACAGGGGATGGCTACACCTTC. This translates into CASSRTGDGYTF.

The chain recombines TRBV6-1 with TRBJ2-1, with a possible D match to TRBD1 (6 bases). V lost 4 bases and J 8 bases, leaving 15 bases between the germline ends. The CDR3 is made up of 14 amino acids. Germline-derived CDR1 and CDR2 are MNHNS and SASEGT. Here the CDR3 reads CASSVFRGVDEQFF. CDR3 nucleotides: TGTGCCAGCAGTGTTTTCAGGGGTGTCGATGAGCAGTTCTTC.

This clone was seen more than once but under ten times. The genes are TRBV14 and TRBJ1-2; 10 bases map to TRBD1. This CDR3 contains 13 residues. Germline V gives CDR1 SGHDN, CDR2 FVKESK. V lost 4 bases, J lost 10 bases, and 6 bases stayed unmatched. As DNA, the CDR3 is TGTGCCAGCAGCCGGGACAGGGGCCTTACCTACACCTTC. As protein: CASSRDRGLTYTF.

This chain's CDR3 is CASSSQENTEAFF. The CDR3, as DNA: TGTGCCAGCAGTAGTCAAGAGAACACTGAAGCTTTCTTT. This chain connects TRBV6-5 to TRBJ1-1; D remains unclear. The CDR3 has 13 residues. V was pared by 5 bases and J by 1 base, with 8 bases between. CDR1 MNHEY and CDR2 SVGAGI come from the germline V gene.

The chain couples TRBV5-8 to TRBJ2-1; tentatively, D is TRBD2 (6 bases). The CDR3 runs to 16 residues. Trimming shortened V by 6 bases and J by 4 bases, and 20 bases separated the two germline ends. Germline-derived CDR1 and CDR2 are SGHTS and YDEGEE. This CDR3 is CASTPKGPGRYNEQFF. CDR3 DNA sequence: TGTGCCAGCACTCCAAAGGGGCCGGGGAGGTACAATGAGCAGTTCTTC. Complete variable domain (other parts from reference TRBV5-8 and TRBJ2-1): EAGVTQSPTHLIKTRGQQATLRCSPISGHTSVYWYQQALGLGLQFLLWYDEGEERNRGNFPPRFSGRQFPNYSSELNVNALELEDSALYLCASTPKGPGRYNEQFFGPGTRLTVL.

J is TRBJ2-7 and V is TRBV5-4, with D perhaps matching TRBD1 (5 bases). Per the germline V gene, CDR1 is SGHNT and CDR2 is YYREEE (reference sequence). Trimming pared 3 bases from V and 4 bases from J, leaving 8 bases between. The CDR3 contains 12 residues. The CDR3 reads CASSWGQYEQYF. The DNA for the CDR3 is TGTGCCAGCAGCTGGGGCCAGTACGAGCAGTACTTC.

This clone was seen a handful of times. The gene calls are TRBV5-1 and TRBJ2-1, with 12 nucleotides matching TRBD2. Trimming took 0 bases from V and 0 from J; bases not matched to a gene: 10. This CDR3 comprises 20 residues. CDR1 is SGHRS, CDR2 YFSETQ, per germline. Written as DNA, the CDR3 is TGCGCCAGCAGCTTGGTGGCTAGCGGGAGGGTTCTAAGCTCCTACAATGAGCAGTTCTTC. It is translated as CASSLVASGRVLSSYNEQFF.

V is TRBV6-5 and J is TRBJ2-6; no reliable D call. The CDR3 has 14 residues. The ends were cut back, 7 bases at V and 1 base at J, with 8 bases in the middle. CDR1 and CDR2 from the germline V gene are MNHEY and SVGAGI. The CDR3 protein is CASTADSGANVLTF. For the CDR3, the DNA is TGTGCCAGCACGGCAGATTCTGGGGCCAACGTCCTGACTTTC.